The 10 T cell receptor beta chains below were found in one sample sequenced in a study of blood T cell repertoires in COVID-19. TCRdb keeps only in-frame clones here, not all; method: immunoSEQ multiplex PCR. This table has 100,000 or so clones, 80% to 95% appearing once. Sequencing was done on a sample of peripheral blood. Every receptor here comes from a man aged 65 to 79 with acute or convalescent COVID-19.

The V gene is TRBV6-2 or TRBV6-3, the J gene TRBJ2-3; D possibly corresponds to TRBD2 (5 bases). This CDR3 has 15 residues. CDR1 is MNHEY and CDR2 is SVGEGT in the germline V gene. V was pared by 1 base and J by 0 bases, with 8 bases between. This CDR3 is CASSYFPGSTDTQYF. CDR3 in DNA: TGTGCCAGCAGTTACTTTCCGGGGAGCACAGATACGCAGTATTTT.

The chain is built from TRBV6-5 and TRBJ2-5, with 11 bases aligning to TRBD2. The junction had 6 bases not matched to a gene; V was cut back by 4 bases and J by 5 bases. Per germline, CDR1 MNHEY and CDR2 SVGAGI. This CDR3 comprises 15 residues. Here the CDR3 DNA reads TGTGCCAGCAGTTCCCTAGCGGGGGGAGGGGAGACCCAGTACTTC. As protein: CASSSLAGGGETQYF.

The chain joins TRBV7-9 to TRBJ1-1; tentatively, D is TRBD1 (6 bases). The CDR3 has 14 residues. Deletions cut 4 bases from V and 11 bases from J, with 20 bases between. Germline CDR1 reads SEHNR; CDR2 reads FQNEAQ (reference sequence). CDR3 protein: CASSSLGGGVRAFF. CDR3 coding DNA: TGTGCCAGCAGCTCCCTGGGGGGGGGCGTTCGGGCTTTCTTT.

CDR3 loop: CASSYSKQGWSPLHF. Written as DNA, the CDR3 is TGTGCCAGCAGTTACTCGAAACAGGGTTGGTCACCCCTCCACTTT. The chain joins TRBV6-5 to TRBJ1-6, with D possibly TRBD1 on 6 matching bases. The V and J ends lost 0 bases and 10 bases respectively, with 13 bases between them. The CDR3 totals 15 residues. Germline CDR1 and CDR2: MNHEY and SVGAGI.

J is TRBJ1-5 and V is TRBV7-8; TRBD1 agrees at 7 bases. The V and J ends lost 5 bases and 4 bases, in that order; junction bases with no gene match: 5. Germline V gene lookup returns CDR1 SGHVS and CDR2 FQNEAQ. The CDR3 is made up of 14 amino acids. CDR3 nucleotide sequence: TGTGCCAGCAGCCCACTGACAGGGAATCAGCCCCAGCATTTT. Translated: CASSPLTGNQPQHF.

This chain connects TRBV5-4 to TRBJ2-5; TRBD2 matches at 10 bases. Germline CDR1 and CDR2: SGHNT and YYREEE (reference sequence). There are 16 residues in the CDR3. With 4 bases clipped from V and 4 bases from J, the junction kept 10 bases outside the gene matches. The CDR3 sequence is CASSLGGLAGVETQYF. CDR3 DNA sequence: TGTGCCAGCAGCCTGGGGGGGCTAGCGGGAGTAGAGACCCAGTACTTC.

This clone was recorded once. The V gene is TRBV7-9, the J gene TRBJ2-1; 11 bases align to TRBD2. After removal of 0 bases from V and 5 bases from J, the junction contained 3 bases not matched to a gene. The CDR3 is 16 amino acids. Germline CDR1 SEHNR, CDR2 FQNEAQ (reference sequence). The CDR3 sequence is CASSLAASGGNNEQFF. CDR3 bases: TGTGCCAGCAGCTTAGCTGCTAGCGGGGGGAACAATGAGCAGTTCTTC.

The chain has TRBV27 and TRBJ1-6, with unresolved D. In germline, CDR1 is MNHEY, CDR2 SMNVEV (reference sequence). The CDR3 is 16 residues long. V lost 6 bases to trimming and J lost 0 bases, with 12 bases between them. The CDR3 region is CASSRFESSYNSPLHF. The CDR3 nucleotides read TGTGCCAGCAGCCGATTTGAGAGCTCCTATAATTCACCCCTCCACTTT.

This chain joins TRBV5-1 and TRBJ2-7; the D is unclear. CDR1 SGHRS and CDR2 YFSETQ come from the germline V gene. Between the trimmed V and J ends, which lost 0 bases and 3 bases, there was a span of 10 bases. The CDR3 has 14 residues. CDR3 protein: CASSLGTAIYEQYF. CDR3 DNA: TGCGCCAGCAGCTTGGGTACAGCCATCTACGAGCAGTACTTC.

The chain employs TRBV10-3 and TRBJ1-3; 7 nucleotides agree with TRBD1. The V and J ends lost 5 bases and 8 bases, in that order; junction bases with no gene match: 6. Germline CDR1 and CDR2: ENHRY and SYGVKD. The CDR3 loop spans 13 amino acids. This CDR3 reads CAISSTGRDTIYF. The CDR3 bases are TGTGCCATCAGTTCGACAGGGCGGGACACCATATATTTT.